The entry below describes one TCR beta chain. This clonotype was counted many times. The antigen this receptor binds is unknown. The sample holds no much larger clone one base away, and base qualities are not on file. These data come from a study of T cells in Graves' hyperthyroidism and ophthalmopathy (dated by TCRdb to about 2019). Study-level background: TCR V-J signatures able to tell the groups apart were searched for in a discovery cohort of 100 or so patients, of whom more than 40 had Graves' ophthalmopathy and some 60 had stable Graves' hyperthyroidism. Prospective prediction of ophthalmopathy was tested in an independent validation cohort consisting of fewer than 20 hyperthyroidism patients and some 15 patients who later progressed to ophthalmopathy. After sampling, hyperthyroidism patients received methimazole starting at 30 mg daily, and ophthalmopathy patients received high-dose intravenous methylprednisolone. The approximately 100 discovery patients were randomly split 7:3 into training and test sets. Thyroid tissue and blood T-cell repertoires from about six Graves' hyperthyroidism patients were also compared in the study. The paper reports TCR Vbeta CDR3 sequencing of approximately 130 peripheral blood samples: fewer than 50 ophthalmopathy, under 80 hyperthyroidism and roughly 17 progressor patients. What the study reported, not specific to this receptor: Ophthalmopathy was separated from stable hyperthyroidism by a 13 V-J signature model, with roughly 88% sensitivity and roughly 84% specificity obtained in cross-validation and 80%/75% obtained in testing. In validation, the model predicted progression to ophthalmopathy a median of roughly six months before onset, with roughly 70% sensitivity and more than 72% specificity. Most expanded thyroid clonotypes (frequency above 0.001) were also found in blood, which suggests that blood repertoires may mirror thyroid immune responses. Sample size was not statistically predetermined, and blinding of investigators to group allocation was not performed.

The TCR beta CDR3 regions were amplified from RNA transcripts. A first-round RT-PCR of the TCR CDR3 used the HTBI primer set with the Qiagen OneStep RT-PCR kit. Libraries were constructed in a second round of multiplex PCR, after which size selection and purification were carried out. Libraries were sequenced paired-end with 100 bp reads on an Illumina HiSeq2000. The authors processed their data as follows. SOAPnuke was used to process the raw data, with reads discarded if the reads contained adapters or uncalled bases, had a mean Phred below 15, or lacked an exact constant-primer or identifier match. COPE v1.2.5 was used to merge high-quality paired reads, and clonotypes were defined as unique nucleotide sequences. MiTCR v1.1 was used to align the clonotypes against IMGT TRBV, TRBD and TRBJ reference segments. Only V-J combinations with frequency above 0.0001, covering 99% to 99.2% of repertoires, were analysed. A TCS score was defined as the ratio of F50 (clonal expansion) to E x V (chaos), with BLOSUM62-based TCRdist applied between CDR3 peptides within each V-J. Welch's t-statistics and random forest reduced several hundred V-J features to about 13, which were used in a naive Bayes classifier (R e1071). Thyroid-blood repertoire similarity was quantified with the Morisita-Horn index. Using fastp trimming at Q25 and MiXCR clonotype assembly, TCRdb reanalyzed the public sequencing data and kept in-frame beta chains. A single entry per CDR3 protein holds the most common genes and DNA from its merged rows. The authors' filters were not applied to this entry. Within this sample are approximately 640,000 distinct CDR3 sequences, with 45% of them counted one time only. Less than 8.5% of the sample is in the top ten clones.

Trimming leaves V shorter by 4 bases and J shorter by 3 bases, with the junction holding 1 base beyond the gene matches. Via the germline V gene (reference sequence), CDR1 is DFQATT and CDR2 SNEGSKA. The CDR3 runs 12 amino acids, cysteine and phenylalanine included. This entry keeps only the CDR3 DNA: 36 bases, framed from base 1. Any patient with an uncontrolled infection, another autoimmune disease, pregnancy or lactation was excluded. Clinical symptoms, serum thyroxine and TRAb, thyroid ultrasound, and orbital computed tomography formed the basis for the diagnoses. Total RNA was extracted with Trizol reagent, and quality was checked on an Agilent 2100 Bioanalyzer.

Rearrangement joined TRBV20-1 to TRBJ1-2, with 8 bases aligning to TRBD1. This TCR came from an adult man with Graves' disease, either hyperthyroidism or ophthalmopathy (not recorded which). Sample: peripheral blood or thyroid tissue (not recorded which). The CDR3 protein sequence reads: CSATGGDYGYTF. In nucleotides, the sequence is TGCAGTGCTACAGGGGGCGACTATGGCTACACCTTC.